This TCR beta chain was recovered during a study of blood T cell repertoires in COVID-19. The table came from immunoSEQ multiplex PCR; TCRdb's copy has only in-frame clones and leaves some out. This sample has more than 65,000 clones, with roughly 87% found just once. Germline CDR1 SGHTA, CDR2 FQGNSA. This CDR3 has 14 amino acids. Trimming removed 7 bases at V and 3 bases at J, with 15 bases between. This clonotype was obtained from a woman of 80 years or more with active or convalescent COVID-19. This sequence joins TRBV7-2 and TRBJ1-1; unclear D gene. Material for sequencing was peripheral blood. For the CDR3, the DNA is TGTGCCAGCATCCCGGGGAGGGATGACACTGAAGCTTTCTTT. Its translation is CASIPGRDDTEAFF.